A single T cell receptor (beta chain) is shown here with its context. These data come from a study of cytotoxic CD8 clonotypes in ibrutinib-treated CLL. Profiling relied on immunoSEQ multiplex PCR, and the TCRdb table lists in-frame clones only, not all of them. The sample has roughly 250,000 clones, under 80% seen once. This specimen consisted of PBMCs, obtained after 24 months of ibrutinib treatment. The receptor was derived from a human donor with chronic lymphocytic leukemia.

As DNA, the CDR3 is TGTGCCAGCAGTTTTGTCGGCGAGCAGTACTTC. Translated, it gives CASSFVGEQYF. The gene calls are TRBV28 and TRBJ2-7; D is unclear. The CDR3 runs to 11 residues. Germline V gene lookup returns CDR1 MDHEN and CDR2 SYDVKM. V gave up 3 bases and J gave up 6 bases, with 6 bases separating them.